This T cell receptor (beta chain) was profiled in a study of PD-1 blockade in mismatch repair-deficient tumors. On the study more broadly: Patients had 12 mismatch repair-deficient cancer types, all previously treated and progressing.

On this clone itself: Its antigen is not known. At the DNA level, this CDR3 is encoded by other sequences in the same sample as well.

The germline CDR1 and CDR2 sequences are SEHNR and FQNEAQ (reference sequence). V was trimmed by 5 bases and J by 1 base, leaving 13 bases between them. The CDR3 contains 15 residues. All patients were mismatch repair deficient, assessed by either PCR or immunohistochemistry. A few pembrolizumab responders had their TCRs sequenced. Whole-study results and caveats: Tumor-resident clones, often undetectable pretreatment in blood, expanded then contracted after pembrolizumab.

Produced via immunoSEQ multiplex PCR; TCRdb's table is partial and in-frame only. The data contain tens of thousands of clones, more than 75% of them singletons. The chain joins TRBV7-9 to TRBJ2-3; D is perhaps TRBD2 (5 bases). The clonotype originates from an adult with mismatch repair-deficient cancer. The specimen was peripheral blood, collected 2 weeks after starting pembrolizumab. As DNA, the CDR3 is TGTGCCAGCAGCCTGGAAGTCGGGGGCACAGATACGCAGTATTTT. Protein sequence: CASSLEVGGTDTQYF.